The 21 T cell receptor beta chains below were found in one sample sequenced in a study of cytomegalovirus exposure and HLA in healthy donors. A multiplex PCR was run with 60 Vbeta primers and 13 Jbeta primers. Assay: immunoSEQ multiplex PCR; the TCRdb copy retains only in-frame clones and omits some. The table shows 150,000 to 200,000 clones, with approximately 80% occurring only once. The source material was PBMCs. The origin of the receptors is a man aged 45-65 years in good health and CMV-seropositive.

The chain couples TRBV5-1 to TRBJ1-1; 7 nucleotides match TRBD1. CDR1 and CDR2 from the germline V gene are SGHRS and YFSETQ. The CDR3 loop spans 16 amino acids. V gave up 3 bases and J gave up 0 bases; unmatched junction bases: 8. This chain's CDR3 is CASSSRDSPLNTEAFF. Written as DNA, the CDR3 is TGCGCCAGCAGCTCAAGGGACAGTCCCTTGAACACTGAAGCTTTCTTT. The full variable domain, with the rest looked up from reference TRBV5-1 and TRBJ1-1, is KAGVTQTPRYLIKTRGQQVTLSCSPISGHRSVSWYQQTPGQGLQFLFEYFSETQRNKGNFPGRFSGRQFSNSRSEMNVSTLELGDSALYLCASSSRDSPLNTEAFFGQGTRLTVV.

This chain connects TRBV10-3 to TRBJ1-1, with TRBD1 matching 7 bases. V lost 2 bases to trimming and J lost 0 bases; unmatched junction nucleotides: 9. The CDR3 totals 17 residues. The germline V gene encodes CDR1 ENHRY and CDR2 SYGVKD. In DNA form, the CDR3 reads TGTGCCATCAGTGAGCCCCGGACAGGCGCTATGAACACTGAAGCTTTCTTT. Protein: CAISEPRTGAMNTEAFF.

The chain employs TRBV4-2 and TRBJ2-5; 11 nucleotides agree with TRBD2. V lost 0 bases to trimming and J lost 3 bases; unmatched junction nucleotides: 9. Per germline, CDR1 LGHNA and CDR2 YNFKEQ. The CDR3 is 18 amino acids. CDR3 DNA: TGTGCCAGCAGCCAAGATCTTAGCGGGGGGGCCAGGAAAGAGACCCAGTACTTC. Its translation is CASSQDLSGGARKETQYF.

This chain links TRBV7-2 with TRBJ2-1, with a weak D call TRBD2 (7 bases). Trimming took off 5 bases at V and 7 bases at J, with 18 bases between the two ends. The CDR3 length is 15 residues. The germline gives CDR1 SGHTA, CDR2 FQGNSA. The CDR3 protein is CASSRGNLAENEQFF. The CDR3 nucleotides read TGTGCCAGCAGCAGGGGGAATCTAGCGGAGAATGAGCAGTTCTTC.

CDR3 in amino acids: CSGHYGRNTEAFF. In nucleotides, the CDR3 is TGCAGCGGCCACTACGGGAGGAACACTGAAGCTTTCTTT. The chain has TRBV29-1 and TRBJ1-1, with unresolved D. The CDR3 totals 13 residues. Per germline, CDR1 SQVTM and CDR2 ANQGSEA. V lost 7 bases to trimming and J lost 1 base, with 13 bases between them. Drawing the rest from reference TRBV29-1 and TRBJ1-1, the complete variable domain is SAVISQKPSRDICQRGTSLTIQCQVDSQVTMMFWYRQQPGQSLTLIATANQGSEATYESGFVIDKFPISRPNLTFSTLTVSNMSPEDSSIYLCSGHYGRNTEAFFGQGTRLTVV.

The chain couples TRBV28 to TRBJ1-1; 7 positions match TRBD1. J gave up 0 bases and V 7 bases, and 5 bases lay outside the gene matches. The germline V gene has CDR1 MDHEN and CDR2 SYDVKM. The CDR3 contains 14 residues. The CDR3 loop is CASNHRGMNTEAFF. In DNA, the CDR3 is TGTGCCAGCAACCACAGGGGCATGAACACTGAAGCTTTCTTT.

This chain connects TRBV30 to TRBJ2-5; D is unclear. Germline V gene sequence: CDR1 GTSNPN, CDR2 SVGIG (reference sequence). V was cut by 0 bases and J by 2 bases, with 7 bases left in between. The CDR3 runs 13 residues. CDR3 sequence reads: CAWSVGPQETQYF. The DNA for the CDR3 is TGTGCCTGGAGTGTTGGGCCGCAAGAGACCCAGTACTTC.

The rearrangement links TRBV7-8 to TRBJ2-5; 7 bases are shared with TRBD1. The length of the CDR3 is 15 residues. Trimming removed 4 bases from V and 5 bases from J; junction bases left unmatched: 10. Looked up from germline, CDR1 is SGHVS and CDR2 is FQNEAQ. The CDR3 bases are TGTGCCAGCAGCTCGCCGGGACAGATTCGGGAGACCCAGTACTTC. Residues: CASSSPGQIRETQYF. Looking up the rest from reference TRBV7-8 and TRBJ2-5 gives the full variable domain: GAGVSQSPRYKVAKRGQDVALRCDPISGHVSLFWYQQALGQGPEFLTYFQNEAQLDKSGLPSDRFFAERPEGSVSTLKIQRTQQEDSAVYLCASSSPGQIRETQYFGPGTRLLVL.

This clone was detected only a few times. The chain combines TRBV6-4 with TRBJ2-1, with 7 nucleotides matching TRBD1. The CDR3 is made up of 13 amino acids. Germline CDR1 MRHNA, CDR2 SNTAGT. V gave up 4 bases and J gave up 9 bases; unmatched junction bases: 6. The CDR3 DNA is TGTGCCAGCAGTGGGGACAGCCATGCTGAGCAGTTCTTC. Translation gives CASSGDSHAEQFF.

The chain joins TRBV7-9 to TRBJ1-1; no definite D call. The CDR3 spans 14 residues. Trimming took 2 bases from V and 0 from J, leaving 7 bases between them. The V gene's germline CDR1 is SEHNR and CDR2 FQNEAQ (reference sequence). Here the CDR3 reads CASSLTEVNTEAFF. The CDR3 DNA follows: TGTGCCAGCAGCTTAACCGAGGTGAACACTGAAGCTTTCTTT. Together with reference TRBV7-9 and TRBJ1-1, the CDR3 gives the full variable domain: DTGVSQNPRHKITKRGQNVTFRCDPISEHNRLYWYRQTLGQGPEFLTYFQNEAQLEKSRLLSDRFSAERPKGSFSTLEIQRTEQGDSAMYLCASSLTEVNTEAFFGQGTRLTVV.

J is TRBJ1-6 and V is TRBV7-6; 10 bases match TRBD1. Germline lookup yields CDR1 SGHVS and CDR2 FNYEAQ. With V trimmed by 5 bases and J by 9 bases, 4 bases remained unmatched. There are 14 residues in the CDR3. CDR3 nucleotide sequence: TGTGCCAGCAGCCGGGACAGGGGAGGTTCACCCCTCCACTTT. Translation: CASSRDRGGSPLHF. The entire variable domain, with the rest obtained from reference TRBV7-6 and TRBJ1-6, is as follows: GAGVSQSPRYKVTKRGQDVALRCDPISGHVSLYWYRQALGQGPEFLTYFNYEAQQDKSGLPNDRFSAERPEGSISTLTIQRTEQRDSAMYRCASSRDRGGSPLHFGNGTRLTVT.

The V gene is TRBV10-1, the J gene TRBJ1-1; a weak D match, TRBD1 (6 bases). The CDR3 covers 13 residues. With 4 bases removed from V and 3 bases from J, the gap between germline ends came to 9 bases. The V gene's germline CDR1 is WNHNN and CDR2 SYGVQD (reference sequence). The CDR3 DNA reads TGCGCCAGCAGTGGACAGGAGGACACTGAAGCTTTCTTT. It encodes CASSGQEDTEAFF.

This sequence joins TRBV11-1 and TRBJ1-5; no clear D. V lost 1 base and J lost 3, with 7 bases in between. The CDR3 is made up of 14 amino acids. The germline V gene encodes CDR1 SGHAT and CDR2 FQDESV (reference sequence). The CDR3 protein is CASSLGLYNQPQHF. Here the CDR3 DNA reads TGTGCCAGCAGCTTAGGACTCTACAATCAGCCCCAGCATTTT.

The chain recombines TRBV5-6 with TRBJ2-7, with 8 nucleotides matching TRBD2. CDR1 is SGHDT and CDR2 is YYEEEE in the germline V gene. CDR3 length equals 15 residues. The V segment lost 1 base and the J segment 2 bases; nucleotides outside the gene matches: 5. The CDR3 nucleotides read TGTGCCAGCAGCTTGTTGGGGACTAGGGCCTACGAGCAGTACTTC. Protein product: CASSLLGTRAYEQYF.

This clone turned up a few times. The chain has TRBV7-9 and TRBJ1-1, with TRBD1 matching 7 bases. The CDR3 consists of 15 residues. V lost 5 bases to trimming and J lost 7 bases; unmatched junction nucleotides: 13. In germline, CDR1 is SEHNR, CDR2 FQNEAQ (reference sequence). In DNA, the CDR3 is TGTGCCAGCAGCGCTAGGGGGCCGACAGGAGATGAAGCTTTCTTT. As protein: CASSARGPTGDEAFF.

The V call is TRBV19, the J call TRBJ1-2; 10 nucleotides line up with TRBD1. Per germline, CDR1 LNHDA and CDR2 SQIVND (reference sequence). Trimming took 5 bases from V and 2 from J; bases not matched to a gene: 5. The CDR3 extends over 15 amino acids. CDR3 in amino acids: CASSARDRGNYGYTF. The CDR3 coding sequence is TGTGCCAGTAGTGCCCGGGACAGGGGAAACTATGGCTACACCTTC.

This clone was seen only a few times. The chain carries TRBV2 and TRBJ1-2; D is unresolved. Trimming removed 2 bases from V and 3 bases from J, with 10 bases in between. CDR1 SNHLY and CDR2 FYNNEI come from the germline V gene. The CDR3 spans 14 residues. CDR3 bases: TGTGCCAGCAGTGAATACGGAGGTGACTATGGCTACACCTTC. It translates to CASSEYGGDYGYTF.

The table lists this clone with a few counts. This sequence joins TRBV4-1 and TRBJ2-1; D ambiguous. This CDR3 has 15 amino acids. V was clipped by 0 bases and J by 5 bases, with 11 bases between them. Germline CDR1 MGHRA, CDR2 YSYEKL. The DNA of the CDR3 is TGCGCCAGCAGCCAAGAGAGGTACGGCAACAATGAGCAGTTCTTC. It codes for CASSQERYGNNEQFF.

The chain employs TRBV18 and TRBJ1-4; D not certain. Trimming shortened V by 0 bases and J by 7 bases, and 12 bases separated the two germline ends. Per germline, CDR1 KGHSH and CDR2 LQKENI. The CDR3 totals 15 residues. The CDR3 DNA reads as TGTGCCAGCTCACCACCTTTGGGTGAGGGTGAAAAACTGTTTTTT. It yields the protein CASSPPLGEGEKLFF.

This chain links TRBV5-5 with TRBJ1-4; no firm D call. The CDR3 sequence is 15 residues long. Trimming cost V 3 bases and J 1 base, with 10 bases left between them. Germline V lookup: CDR1 SGHKS, CDR2 YYEKEE (reference sequence). The CDR3 spells CASSSLSGTNEKLFF. The CDR3 coding sequence is TGTGCCAGCAGCTCTTTGAGCGGAACTAATGAAAAACTGTTTTTT.

V gene TRBV6-5 combines with J gene TRBJ1-2, with TRBD1 matching 9 bases. The CDR3 extends over 14 amino acids. J gave up 6 bases and V 5 bases, and 7 bases lay outside the gene matches. Germline V gene data show CDR1 as MNHEY and CDR2 as SVGAGI. The CDR3: CASSGTGRPHGYTF. DNA for the CDR3: TGTGCCAGCAGTGGGACAGGGAGGCCTCATGGCTACACCTTC.